Listed below are T cell receptor beta chains from one sample, sequenced in a study of CD8 T cells in Susac syndrome. Each CDR3 protein is one row after TCRdb ran MiXCR on the immunoSEQ multiplex PCR reads. The sample lists about 290,000 distinct CDR3 sequences; around 85% were seen once. Sequenced sample: CD8+ T cells from PBMCs. These receptors were taken from a human donor with multiple sclerosis. CDR3s include the opening cysteine and the closing phenylalanine or tryptophan. Each record gives: V gene, J gene, CDR3 protein.

TRBV19	TRBJ2-2	CASSRWETPGELFF
TRBV5-1	TRBJ2-3	CASSSYRGLITDTQYF
TRBV20-1	TRBJ2-3	CSAGRLGLAGSDTQYF
TRBV13	TRBJ2-1	CASSLTSGVNNEQFF
TRBV7-9	TRBJ2-7	CAGRKEEYEQYF
TRBV6-5	TRBJ2-3	CASSYPLAGGPGDTDTQYF
TRBV7-9	TRBJ2-7	CASSLGFSGQGIHEQYF
TRBV5-4	TRBJ2-7	CASSNSYEQYF
TRBV6-5	TRBJ1-1	CASSYSRGANTEAFF
TRBV13	TRBJ1-2	CASSLILGEPEGYTF
TRBV2	TRBJ2-1	CASSDGTSDEQFF
TRBV27	TRBJ1-2	CASSWGQGDGYGYTF
TRBV10-2	TRBJ2-7	CASSEGTSYEQYF
TRBV30	TRBJ2-1	CAWRLAGAYNEQFF
TRBV5-6	TRBJ2-2	CASSEWDGNTGELFF
TRBV2	TRBJ1-5	CASRLTGKSNQPQHF
TRBV5-5	TRBJ2-3	CASSLGNQGGTDTQYF
TRBV7-9	TRBJ2-4	CASSRQLSKNIQYF
TRBV19	TRBJ1-4	CASNLGATNEKLFF
TRBV12-3/TRBV12-4	TRBJ1-5	CASSLGAGGQPQHF
TRBV5-6	TRBJ2-2	CASSSTSGTGELFF
TRBV20-1	TRBJ1-6	CSARDLGSYNSPLHF
TRBV10-2	TRBJ1-2	CASSESAAGANYGYTF
TRBV3-1	TRBJ2-3	CASSQSGTQYF
TRBV20-1	TRBJ2-2	CSARGTEVTGELFF
TRBV7-9	TRBJ2-7	CASSEPGQSSYEQYF
TRBV19	TRBJ1-5	CASSLRIVGYSNQPQHF
TRBV27	TRBJ2-2	CASSYPAGPHTGELFF